This T cell receptor beta chain was obtained from a study of blood T cell repertoires in COVID-19. Germline CDR1 is MDHEN and CDR2 is SYDVKM. There are 15 residues in the CDR3. V lost 2 bases to trimming and J lost 2 bases, with 13 bases between them. The repertoire was sequenced with immunoSEQ multiplex PCR; TCRdb's copy has only in-frame clones and lacks some. The sample has 150,000 to 200,000 clones, 88% seen once. Material for sequencing was peripheral blood. The chain is built from TRBV28 and TRBJ2-7; maybe TRBD2 (6 bases). The clonotype comes from a human donor in a cohort sampled during active COVID-19. The CDR3 bases are TGTGCCAGCAGTTTAGGCGGCGGGGCCACCTACGAGCAGTACTTC. Its translation is CASSLGGGATYEQYF. The whole variable domain, filled in from reference TRBV28 and TRBJ2-7, reads DVKVTQSSRYLVKRTGEKVFLECVQDMDHENMFWYRQDPGLGLRLIYFSYDVKMKEKGDIPEGYSVSREKKERFSLILESASTNQTSMYLCASSLGGGATYEQYFGPGTRLTVT.